This record concerns one T cell receptor (beta chain) sequence. RNA, once extracted, was reverse transcribed into cDNA for use as the sequencing template. Only in-frame clones appear in the TCRdb table, and some are missing; sequencing was by immunoSEQ multiplex PCR. Altogether around 160,000 clones are present, around 47% being singletons, with the ten largest covering about 6.8%. This specimen belongs to a study of CD8+ T cells in alopecia areata. In germline, CDR1 is GTSNPN, CDR2 SVGIG (reference sequence). The CDR3 has 15 residues. The chain links TRBV30 to TRBJ2-5, with TRBD2 identical over 9 bases. Material for sequencing was CD4+ T cells sorted from blood. The TCR originated in a human donor with alopecia areata. DNA for the CDR3: TGTGCTGCTTCGGGACTAGCACCCCCCCGGGAGACCCAGTACTTC. Encoded protein: CAASGLAPPRETQYF. The full variable domain, rest sourced from reference TRBV30 and TRBJ2-5, is SQTIHQWPATLVQPVGSPLSLECTVEGTSNPNLYWYRQAAGRGLQLLFYSVGIGQISSEVPQNLSASRPQDRQFILSSKKLLLSDSGFYLCAASGLAPPRETQYFGPGTRLLVL.